The 12 T cell receptor beta chains below were found in one sample sequenced in a study of blood T cell repertoires in COVID-19. Generated by immunoSEQ multiplex PCR, the TCRdb table keeps only in-frame clones and is missing some. This table holds about 180,000 clones, 80% to 90% found once. The sample comprised peripheral blood. These TCRs come from a woman between 45 and 60 years old with COVID-19, enrolled during active disease.

The genes are TRBV18 and TRBJ2-1; the match to TRBD2 covers 10 bases. Germline V CDR1 and CDR2: KGHSH, LQKENI. V shed 5 bases, J shed 2 bases, and the junction held 3 bases outside the gene matches. This CDR3 has 15 residues. CDR3 protein: CASSSLAGAYNEQFF. DNA of the CDR3: TGTGCCAGCTCATCCCTAGCGGGGGCCTACAATGAGCAGTTCTTC. The full variable domain, with the rest looked up from reference TRBV18 and TRBJ2-1, is NAGVMQNPRHLVRRRGQEARLRCSPMKGHSHVYWYRQLPEEGLKFMVYLQKENIIDESGMPKERFSAEFPKEGPSILRIQQVVRGDSAAYFCASSSLAGAYNEQFFGPGTRLTVL.

The V call is TRBV18, the J call TRBJ2-2; 12 nucleotides align to TRBD1. Germline lookup yields CDR1 KGHSH and CDR2 LQKENI. The J segment lost 4 bases and the V segment lost 3 bases, leaving 6 bases of the junction unmatched. The CDR3 contains 17 residues. The CDR3 spells CASSPGTGGAGTGELFF. CDR3 sequence (DNA): TGTGCCAGCTCACCTGGGACAGGGGGCGCCGGCACCGGGGAGCTGTTTTTT.

This sequence joins TRBV25-1 and TRBJ2-5; D perhaps matches TRBD2 (5 bases). CDR1 is MGHDK, CDR2 SYGVNS, per germline. The ends were cut back, 7 bases at V and 4 bases at J, with 16 bases in the middle. The length of the CDR3 is 14 residues. CDR3: CASTERGVGETQYF. Written as DNA, the CDR3 is TGTGCCAGCACCGAACGGGGAGTAGGAGAGACCCAGTACTTC.

This clone appeared a few times. J is TRBJ2-7 and V is TRBV24-1; TRBD1 matches at 7 bases. Germline V gene lookup returns CDR1 KGHDR and CDR2 SFDVKD. The CDR3 spans 13 residues. V was clipped by 9 bases and J by 5 bases; unmatched bases: 9. The CDR3 here is CATRTGVNNEQYF. The DNA of the CDR3 is TGTGCCACCCGAACAGGGGTGAATAACGAGCAGTACTTC.

This chain links TRBV13 with TRBJ2-7; 8 positions agree with TRBD1. The J segment lost 4 bases and the V segment lost 0 bases, leaving 2 bases of the junction unmatched. The CDR3 runs 14 residues. From germline, CDR1 is PRHDT and CDR2 FYEKMQ (reference sequence). DNA of the CDR3: TGTGCCAGCAGCTTAGGGGACAGGGCGTACGAGCAGTACTTC. It codes for CASSLGDRAYEQYF.

The rearrangement links TRBV24-1 to TRBJ2-2; 10 bases are a match to TRBD1. This CDR3 is 15 amino acids long. Unmatched junction bases numbered 3, after V lost 5 bases and J lost 4 bases. Germline CDR1 and CDR2: KGHDR and SFDVKD. CDR3 in DNA: TGTGCCACCAGTGGTCGGGACAGGGGCACCGGGGAGCTGTTTTTT. Encoded protein: CATSGRDRGTGELFF.

The chain is built from TRBV18 and TRBJ2-7, with D possibly TRBD2 on 5 matching bases. V dropped 3 bases and J dropped 6 bases, with 15 bases sitting between them. The CDR3 consists of 14 residues. Germline loops: CDR1 KGHSH, CDR2 LQKENI. The CDR3 region has the DNA TGTGCCAGCTCACCTTCGGCGGGCGGCCGCGAGCAGTACTTC. Translated, it gives CASSPSAGGREQYF.

The chain recombines TRBV5-4 with TRBJ2-6, with a possible D match to TRBD1 (7 bases). Germline V gene lookup returns CDR1 SGHNT and CDR2 YYREEE (reference sequence). V was shortened by 4 bases and J by 3 bases, with 20 bases between the two germline ends. This CDR3 region has 18 residues. Here the CDR3 DNA reads TGTGCCAGCAGCGCCGGCGGGACAGCGTACATTGGGGCCAACGTCCTGACTTTC. Protein product: CASSAGGTAYIGANVLTF. Full variable domain (rest looked up from reference TRBV5-4 and TRBJ2-6): ETGVTQSPTHLIKTRGQQVTLRCSSQSGHNTVSWYQQALGQGPQFIFQYYREEENGRGNFPPRFSGLQFPNYSSELNVNALELDDSALYLCASSAGGTAYIGANVLTFGAGSRLTVL.

V is TRBV18 and J is TRBJ2-1; TRBD2 aligns across 7 bases. The V and J ends lost 3 bases and 9 bases, in that order; junction bases with no gene match: 5. The V gene's germline CDR1 is KGHSH and CDR2 LQKENI. The CDR3 runs to 13 residues. This CDR3 reads CASSPQRGGEQFF. CDR3 DNA: TGTGCCAGCTCACCCCAGCGGGGAGGTGAGCAGTTCTTC.

The V call is TRBV5-4, the J call TRBJ1-6; D uncertain. The germline V gene encodes CDR1 SGHNT and CDR2 YYREEE (reference sequence). The germline V and J ends were trimmed by 0 bases and 14 bases, with 9 bases remaining between them. This CDR3 comprises 12 residues. The CDR3, as DNA: TGTGCCAGCAGCTTGGCTAATTCGGCCCTCCACTTT. This sequence encodes CASSLANSALHF.

This chain joins TRBV11-2 and TRBJ2-3, with 10 bases matching TRBD2. J was trimmed by 4 bases and V by 5 bases; bases with no gene match: 15. CDR1 and CDR2 from the germline V gene are SGHAT and FQNNGV. CDR3 length: 18 amino acids. CDR3 bases: TGTGCCAGCAGCCCTTCCCTCTTAGGTAGCGGGGGGTCAGATACGCAGTATTTT. This sequence encodes CASSPSLLGSGGSDTQYF.

The chain joins TRBV25-1 to TRBJ2-7, with a possible D match to TRBD1 (5 bases). This CDR3 has 12 residues. The V end lost 6 bases, the J end lost 4 bases, and 10 bases lay between the germline ends. Germline V gives CDR1 MGHDK, CDR2 SYGVNS. CDR3 region: CASRMDKYEQYF. CDR3 coding DNA: TGTGCCAGCAGGATGGACAAGTACGAGCAGTACTTC.